Reported below is one T cell receptor beta chain. In germline, CDR1 is SNHLY, CDR2 FYNNEI. The CDR3 spans 15 residues. Trimming took 10 bases from V and 2 from J, leaving 18 bases between them. The study assigned cohorts using participant-reported clinical history. This sample is drawn from a study of blood T cell repertoires in COVID-19. Study summary: COVID-19 samples from acute and convalescent phases originated in the United States, Italy and Spain. T cells, B-cell-depleted T cells, or PBMCs provided the cDNA or gDNA that served as material.

TCRdb's table, derived via immunoSEQ multiplex PCR, lists solely in-frame clones and lacks some. Of around 300,000 clones listed, around 85% are singletons. This TCR was recovered from a woman in her 40s who had recovered from COVID-19. Sequencing was carried out using PBMCs or T cells enriched from blood (not recorded which). V usage is TRBV2 and J usage is TRBJ1-5; D not certain. The CDR3 DNA reads as TGTGCCACCACTAGGGAGGGTATGGGCAATCAGCCCCAGCATTTT. Protein: CATTREGMGNQPQHF.